Following are 4 T cell receptor beta chains from one sample sequenced in a study of blood T cell repertoires in COVID-19. Repertoires were generated with immunoSEQ multiplex PCR, while TCRdb's copy carries only in-frame clones and drops some. Seen here are 160,000 or so clones, more than 65% observed once, and the top ten hold roughly 15%. The specimen sequenced was PBMCs or T cells enriched from blood (not recorded which). These receptors were taken from a man between 45 and 60 years old who had recovered from COVID-19.

V gene TRBV5-4 combines with J gene TRBJ2-1; 12 nucleotides line up with TRBD1. This CDR3 contains 15 residues. Unmatched junction bases numbered 7, after V lost 3 bases and J lost 9 bases. CDR1 SGHNT and CDR2 YYREEE come from the germline V gene (reference sequence). For the CDR3, the DNA is TGTGCCAGCAGCTCGGGACAGGGGGCGATGGGTGAGCAGTTCTTC. It yields the protein CASSSGQGAMGEQFF. Supplemented by reference TRBV5-4 and TRBJ2-1, the full variable domain reads ETGVTQSPTHLIKTRGQQVTLRCSSQSGHNTVSWYQQALGQGPQFIFQYYREEENGRGNFPPRFSGLQFPNYSSELNVNALELDDSALYLCASSSGQGAMGEQFFGPGTRLTVL.

This clone was detected many times. This sequence joins TRBV5-1 and TRBJ2-1; TRBD2 aligns across 11 bases. J lost 5 bases, V lost 2 bases, and 3 bases had no gene match. The germline CDR1 and CDR2 sequences are SGHRS and YFSETQ. The CDR3 is 15 residues long. Here the CDR3 reads CASSFGSGGDNEQFF. For the CDR3, the DNA is TGCGCCAGCAGCTTCGGTAGCGGGGGGGACAATGAGCAGTTCTTC.

This clone was seen only once. The chain couples TRBV3-1 (or the pseudogene TRBV3-2) to TRBJ2-1, with 9 positions matching TRBD2. The germline V gene encodes CDR1 LGHDT and CDR2 YNNKEL (reference sequence). V lost 0 bases to trimming and J lost 10 bases; unmatched junction nucleotides: 10. This CDR3 comprises 16 residues. CDR3 coding DNA: TGTGCCAGCAGCCAAGATCCGGCTAGCGGGGACTACGAGCAGTTCTTC. The encoded protein is CASSQDPASGDYEQFF.

This chain links TRBV14 with TRBJ2-3, with unresolved D. Germline assignment: CDR1 SGHDN and CDR2 FVKESK. The CDR3 consists of 14 residues. V was pared by 0 bases and J by 11 bases, with 15 bases between. CDR3 nucleotide sequence: TGTGCCAGCAGCCAAGATCCTTCTTCCCTCTGGCAGTATTTT. Encoded protein: CASSQDPSSLWQYF.